This TCR beta chain was identified in a study of cytomegalovirus exposure and HLA in healthy donors. Researchers ran the PCR with 60 Vbeta and 13 Jbeta primers. TCRdb keeps only in-frame clones here, not all; method: immunoSEQ multiplex PCR. The table has some 85,000 clones, 84% seen once. CDR1 SGHRS and CDR2 YFSETQ come from the germline V gene. The CDR3 spans 15 residues. After removal of 6 bases from V and 2 bases from J, the junction contained 8 bases not matched to a gene. Study-level points and caveats: Roughly 170 TCR beta chains were listed as cytomegalovirus-associated. A later analysis linked about 17,000 TCR beta sequences to HLA alleles at 0.05 false discovery rate.

In regard to this clone: Its antigen is not known.

The chain is built from TRBV5-1 and TRBJ2-1; 7 bases are shared with TRBD2. This clonotype was obtained from a woman aged 45-65 years in good health and CMV-seronegative. The specimen sequenced was PBMCs. DNA for the CDR3: TGCGCCAGCAATTTGGCGGGGGTTACCTACAATGAGCAGTTCTTC. It specifies CASNLAGVTYNEQFF.